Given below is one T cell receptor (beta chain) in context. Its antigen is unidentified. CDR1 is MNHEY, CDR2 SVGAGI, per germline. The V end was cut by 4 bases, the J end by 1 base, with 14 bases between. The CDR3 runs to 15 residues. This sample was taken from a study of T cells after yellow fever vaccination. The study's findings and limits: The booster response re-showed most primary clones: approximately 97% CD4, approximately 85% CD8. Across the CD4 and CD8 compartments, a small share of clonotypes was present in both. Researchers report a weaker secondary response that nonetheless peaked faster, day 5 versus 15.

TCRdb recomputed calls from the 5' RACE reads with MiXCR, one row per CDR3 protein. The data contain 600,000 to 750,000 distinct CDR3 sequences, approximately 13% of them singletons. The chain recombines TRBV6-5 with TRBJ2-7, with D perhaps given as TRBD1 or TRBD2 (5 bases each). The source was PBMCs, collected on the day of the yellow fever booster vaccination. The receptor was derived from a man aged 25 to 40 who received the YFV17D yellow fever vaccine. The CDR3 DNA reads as TGTGCCAGCAGTTCTCGGGGCCGTGGGTCCTACGAGCAGTACTTC. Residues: CASSSRGRGSYEQYF.